This T cell receptor (beta chain) is drawn from a study of blood T cells in healthy people across ages. Overall study results and limits: There was a strong correlation between TCR beta diversity and naive T cell percentage. PBMC samples, being unsorted, prevented any conclusive comparison of naive and antigen-experienced cells.

With regard to this clonotype: As yet, its antigen is unknown.

The CDR3 has 14 residues. Germline-derived CDR1 and CDR2 are SGHVS and FQNEAQ. V was pared by 5 bases and J by 2 bases, with 13 bases between. Alongside a J-beta primer mix, a sample-barcoded 5' primer served in a second PCR lasting roughly 6 to 12 cycles. TCRdb recomputed calls from the 5' RACE reads with MiXCR, one row per CDR3 protein. The sample shows over 600,000 distinct CDR3 sequences, 46% of them seen only once. Around 9.5 milliliters of peripheral blood were drawn from each donor. The V gene is TRBV7-8, the J gene TRBJ2-7; D uncertain. The TCR originated in a man older than 75 in good health. The sequenced sample was blood. For the CDR3, the DNA is TGTGCCAGCAGCCCCAGCTTGTACCCCTACGAGCAGTACTTC. Its translation is CASSPSLYPYEQYF.